The next 2 T cell receptor beta chains were all read from a single sample in a study of cytomegalovirus exposure and HLA in healthy donors. The PCR had 60 Vbeta and 13 Jbeta primers. The table came from immunoSEQ multiplex PCR; TCRdb's copy has only in-frame clones and leaves some out. The table includes some 51,000 clones, around 79% detected once. The sample was PBMCs. The receptor source for this set is a female donor in good health and CMV-seronegative.

The rearrangement uses TRBV28 and TRBJ1-1, with D maybe TRBD1 (5 bases). The CDR3 has 11 amino acids. Per germline, CDR1 MDHEN and CDR2 SYDVKM. The ends were cut back, 6 bases at V and 4 bases at J, with 6 bases in the middle. The DNA of the CDR3 is TGTGCCAGCAGGGGGGGCACTGAAGCTTTCTTT. Protein: CASRGGTEAFF.

The chain uses TRBV18 and TRBJ2-7, with D perhaps matching TRBD1 (6 bases). Germline-derived CDR1 and CDR2 are KGHSH and LQKENI. The CDR3 is 15 residues long. V lost 1 base, J lost 1 base, and 11 bases lay in between. For the CDR3, the DNA is TGTGCCAGCTCACCACGGACAGTCTATTCCTACGAGCAGTACTTC. The encoded protein is CASSPRTVYSYEQYF.